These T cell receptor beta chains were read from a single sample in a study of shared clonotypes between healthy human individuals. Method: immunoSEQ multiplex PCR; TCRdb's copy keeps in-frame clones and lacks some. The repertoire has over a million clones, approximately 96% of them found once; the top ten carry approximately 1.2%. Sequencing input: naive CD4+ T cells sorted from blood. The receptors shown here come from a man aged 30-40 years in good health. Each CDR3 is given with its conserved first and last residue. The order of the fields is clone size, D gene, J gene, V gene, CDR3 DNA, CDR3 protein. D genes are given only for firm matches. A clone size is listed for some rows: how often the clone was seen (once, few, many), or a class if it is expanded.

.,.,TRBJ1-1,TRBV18,TGTGCCAGCTCACCCTCGCGAGGACAGCTCACTGAAGCTTTCTTT,CASSPSRGQLTEAFF
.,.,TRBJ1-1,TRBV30,TGTGCCTGGAGTGTAGCGTTGAGCACTGAAGCTTTCTTT,CAWSVALSTEAFF
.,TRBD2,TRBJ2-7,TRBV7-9,TGTGCCAGCAGCTTTAGGGCGGGGCTAGCGGGGACCTACGAGCAGTACTTC,CASSFRAGLAGTYEQYF
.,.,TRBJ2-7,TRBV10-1,TGCGCCAGCAGAAGACAGGCCCACTACGAGCAGTACTTC,CASRRQAHYEQYF
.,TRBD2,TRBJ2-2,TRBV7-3,TGTGCCAGCAGCTTATGGGGCGGGAGCGGGACCGGGGAGCTGTTTTTT,CASSLWGGSGTGELFF
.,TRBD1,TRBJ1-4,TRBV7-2,TGTGCCAGCAGCGGCCGGGACAGGGTGGTAGAAAAACTGTTTTTT,CASSGRDRVVEKLFF
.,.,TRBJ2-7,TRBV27,TGTGCCAGCAGTCCCCAAGGAGGGGGCACCTCTTACGAGCAGTACTTC,CASSPQGGGTSYEQYF
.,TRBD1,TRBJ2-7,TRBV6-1,TGTGCCAGCAGCCAGACCGGGACAGAATCCTACGAGCAGTACTTC,CASSQTGTESYEQYF
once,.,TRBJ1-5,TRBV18,TGTGCCAGCTCACCGAGGGATCAGCCCCAGCATTTT,CASSPRDQPQHF
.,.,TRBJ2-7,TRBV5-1,TGCGCCAGCAGCTTCTCGGACCCAGGGTGGATCGAGCAGTACTTC,CASSFSDPGWIEQYF
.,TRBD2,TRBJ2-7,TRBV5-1,TGCGCCAGCAGGCCAGCGGGAACGAACTACGAGCAGTACTTC,CASRPAGTNYEQYF
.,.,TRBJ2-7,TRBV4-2,TGTGCCAGCAGCCAAGATTGGGCTAGCGCTCTTCGGGACTTC,CASSQDWASALRDF
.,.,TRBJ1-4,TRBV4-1,TGCGCCAGCAGCGGCCGGACAGTGAATGAAAAACTGTTTTTT,CASSGRTVNEKLFF
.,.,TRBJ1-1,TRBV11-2,TGTGCCAGCAGCTTAACCCCAGTCAGGGGAGGGCTTGAAGCTTTCTTT,CASSLTPVRGGLEAFF
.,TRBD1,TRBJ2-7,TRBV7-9,TGTGCCAGCAGCTTGGGACCCTGGTCAGGGGGCCACGAGCAGTACTTC,CASSLGPWSGGHEQYF
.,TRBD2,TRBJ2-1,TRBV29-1,TGCAGCGTTTTGGCTAGCGGTAACAATGAGCAGTTCTTC,CSVLASGNNEQFF
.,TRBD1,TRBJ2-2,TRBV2,TGTGCCAGCAGACGTGACAGGGTGGGGACCGGGGAGCTGTTTTTT,CASRRDRVGTGELFF
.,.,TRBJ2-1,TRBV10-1,TGCGCCAGCAGTGAGTCTCGGGGGAGTGATGAGCAGTTCTTC,CASSESRGSDEQFF
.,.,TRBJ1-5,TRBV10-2,TGCGCCACCCAAGGGGGAACCCTAGGCAATCAGCCCCAGCATTTT,CATQGGTLGNQPQHF
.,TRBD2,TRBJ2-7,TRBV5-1,TGCGCCAGCGCACCGGGACTAGCGGGAGCGGGTGAGCAGTACTTC,CASAPGLAGAGEQYF
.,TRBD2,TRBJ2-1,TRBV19,TGTGCCAGTAGTGAGAGCGGGAAAGGCTCCTACAATGAGCAGTTCTTC,CASSESGKGSYNEQFF
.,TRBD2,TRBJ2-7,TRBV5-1,TGCGCCAGCAGCTCGTTCAGCGGGACCTCCTACGAGCAGTACTTC,CASSSFSGTSYEQYF
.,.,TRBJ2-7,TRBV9,TGTGCCAGCAGCGTAGGCCCCTCTTCAATCGCCTACGAGCAGTACTTC,CASSVGPSSIAYEQYF
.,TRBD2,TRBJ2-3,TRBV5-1,TGCGCCAGCACCTCCGGCGGACTAGCGGGAGTAAGGAGCACAGATACGCAGTATTTT,CASTSGGLAGVRSTDTQYF
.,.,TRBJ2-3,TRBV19,TGTGCCAGTAGTATAGTAGCGGCAGATACGCAGTATTTT,CASSIVAADTQYF
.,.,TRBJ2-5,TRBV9,TGTGCCAGCAGCGTAGAAGGGACACATAAAGAGACCCAGTACTTC,CASSVEGTHKETQYF
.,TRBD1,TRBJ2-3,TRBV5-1,TGCGCCAGCAGCTTGGGACAGGGGGCGAGGAGCAGCACAGATACGCAGTATTTT,CASSLGQGARSSTDTQYF
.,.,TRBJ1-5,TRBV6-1,TGTGCCAGCAGTGACCCCGGCGGGGTCCGCATCCAGCCCCAGCATTTT,CASSDPGGVRIQPQHF
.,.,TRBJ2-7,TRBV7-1,TGTGCCAGCAGCTTAGGAGACTACGAGCAGTACTTC,CASSLGDYEQYF
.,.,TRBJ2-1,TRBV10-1,TGCGCCAGCAGCACCGGGACGGTCTCCTACAATGAGCAGTTCTTC,CASSTGTVSYNEQFF
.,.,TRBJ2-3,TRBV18,TGTGCCAGCTCACCTCGCAGAAGGGATACGCAGTATTTT,CASSPRRRDTQYF
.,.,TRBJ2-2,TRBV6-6,TGTGCCAGCAGTTACAGCGGCACCGGGGAGCTGTTTTTT,CASSYSGTGELFF
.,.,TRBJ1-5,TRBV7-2,TGTGCCAGCAGCTTAGGTCAGATAAGCAATCAGCCCCAGCATTTT,CASSLGQISNQPQHF
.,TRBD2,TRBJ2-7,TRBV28,TGTGCCAGCAGTTTATCGGGACTAGGGTTTCGGGAGCAGTACTTC,CASSLSGLGFREQYF
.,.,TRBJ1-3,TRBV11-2,TGTGCCAGCAGCTCGAGCACAGGTCTCTCTGGAAACACCATATATTTT,CASSSSTGLSGNTIYF
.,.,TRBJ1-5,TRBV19,TGTGCCAGTAGAACGACAGCTTATAGCAATCAGCCCCAGCATTTT,CASRTTAYSNQPQHF
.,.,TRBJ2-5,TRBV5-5,TGTGCCAGCAGCCAGGGGAGGCAAGAGACCCAGTACTTC,CASSQGRQETQYF
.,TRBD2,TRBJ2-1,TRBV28,TGTGCCAGCAGTTCAAATTTCGGTAGCGGGAGGGGGAATGAGCAGTTCTTC,CASSSNFGSGRGNEQFF
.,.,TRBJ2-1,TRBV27,TGTGCCAGCAGACAAAAGGGTAATGAGCAGTTCTTC,CASRQKGNEQFF
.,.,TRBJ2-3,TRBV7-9,TGTGCCAGCCGGGAAGTCCCTAGCACAGATACGCAGTATTTT,CASREVPSTDTQYF
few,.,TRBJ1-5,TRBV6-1,TGTGCCAGCAGTGAAAGGGGCAATCAGCCCCAGCATTTT,CASSERGNQPQHF
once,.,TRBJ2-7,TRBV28,TGTGCCAGCAGTTTTTTAGGGAGACTGGGGGCTGGGGAGCAGTACTTC,CASSFLGRLGAGEQYF
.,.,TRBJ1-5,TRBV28,TGTGCCAGCGTTACCCTGAATCAGCCCCAGCATTTT,CASVTLNQPQHF
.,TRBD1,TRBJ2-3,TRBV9,TGTGCCAGCAGCGTAGACCCGGGACAGGCCCTCAAGGGTACGCAGTATTTT,CASSVDPGQALKGTQYF
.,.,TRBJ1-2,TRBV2,TGTGCCAGCAGTGAACTAGGACAGTCGGAGTGGGGCTACACCTTC,CASSELGQSEWGYTF
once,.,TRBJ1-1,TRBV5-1,TGCGCCAGCAGGAGCCAGCGAATGAACACTGAAGCTTTCTTT,CASRSQRMNTEAFF
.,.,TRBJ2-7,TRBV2,TGTGCCAGCAATTCGGAGGGGTATGGCTACGAGCAGTACTTC,CASNSEGYGYEQYF
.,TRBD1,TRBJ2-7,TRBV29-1,TGCAGCGTTGGGACAGGAGGCTCCTACGAGCAGTACTTC,CSVGTGGSYEQYF
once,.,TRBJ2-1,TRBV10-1,TGCGCCAGCAGTGTTGCTGCCCCCCACAATGAGCAGTTCTTC,CASSVAAPHNEQFF
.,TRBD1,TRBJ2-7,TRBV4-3,TGCGCCAGCAGCCCCACAGGGGGCGAGTACGAGCAGTACTTC,CASSPTGGEYEQYF
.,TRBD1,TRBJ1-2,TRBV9,TGTGCCAGCAGCGAGGTCCGGACAGGGAACTATGGCTACACCTTC,CASSEVRTGNYGYTF